A single sample gave rise to the 18 T cell receptor beta chains below, sequenced in a study of blood T cells in healthy people across ages. Through a sample-barcoded 5' primer and a J-beta primer mix, a second PCR was run for about 7 to 12 cycles. TCRdb reprocessed the 5' RACE reads with MiXCR, giving one entry per CDR3 protein. This sample has about 1.8 million distinct CDR3 sequences, with 40% to 55% found just once. The sample consisted of blood. The origin of the receptors is a woman in her 40s in good health.

This clonotype has a count of ten or more. This sequence joins TRBV27 and TRBJ2-7; D tentatively fits TRBD1 or TRBD2 (6 bases each). The V and J ends lost 0 bases and 5 bases respectively, with 8 bases between them. CDR1 and CDR2 (germline): MNHEY, SMNVEV (reference sequence). This CDR3 has 13 amino acids. The DNA of the CDR3 is TGTGCCAGCAGTTTATCGGGGGGCCACGAGCAGTACTTC. It encodes CASSLSGGHEQYF.

A few counts support this clonotype. This sequence joins TRBV7-2 and TRBJ2-5, with 7 nucleotides matching TRBD2. Losses at the gene ends were 3 bases for V and 0 bases for J; bases not matched to a gene: 4. This CDR3 is 15 amino acids long. Germline-derived CDR1 and CDR2 are SGHTA and FQGNSA. The DNA of the CDR3 is TGTGCCAGCAGCTTGAACGGGGGGAACCAAGAGACCCAGTACTTC. Translating gives CASSLNGGNQETQYF.

The chain couples TRBV5-1 to TRBJ1-2; D not resolved. In germline, CDR1 is SGHRS, CDR2 YFSETQ. V was trimmed by 5 bases and J by 8 bases, leaving 16 bases between them. This CDR3 spans 13 amino acids. CDR3 coding DNA: TGCGCCAGCAGTCATCCGGGGAAGAGCGGCTACACCTTC. This sequence encodes CASSHPGKSGYTF.

This chain uses TRBV5-1 with TRBJ2-5; 10 positions match TRBD1. J was trimmed by 2 bases and V by 5 bases; bases with no gene match: 3. This CDR3 contains 14 residues. The germline V gene encodes CDR1 SGHRS and CDR2 YFSETQ. The CDR3 is CASRRQGAQETQYF. The CDR3 DNA reads as TGCGCCAGCAGACGACAGGGGGCTCAAGAGACCCAGTACTTC.

The chain is built from TRBV6-2 or TRBV6-3 and TRBJ2-1; TRBD2 aligns across 15 bases. V lost 4 bases and J lost 9; bases outside the gene matches: 7. The germline V gene encodes CDR1 MNHEY and CDR2 SVGEGT. This CDR3 has 16 amino acids. The CDR3 coding sequence is TGTGCCAGCAGTTTTGGACTAGCGGGGGGGCAGGGTGAGCAGTTCTTC. Residues: CASSFGLAGGQGEQFF.

This clonotype was seen a handful of times. The chain combines TRBV27 with TRBJ1-1; no definite D call. CDR1 is MNHEY, CDR2 SMNVEV, per germline (reference sequence). There are 15 residues in the CDR3. Trimming stripped 0 bases from V and 5 bases from J, with 13 bases between. In nucleotides, the CDR3 is TGTGCCAGCAGTTTATCGCCGGGGTTGAGGACTGAAGCTTTCTTT. Protein product: CASSLSPGLRTEAFF.

This clonotype was recorded once. One junction end disagrees with the germline gene, perhaps due to a read error. The chain has TRBV28 and TRBJ1-2; 9 bases line up with TRBD1. The germline V gene has CDR1 MDHEN and CDR2 SYDVKM. The CDR3 loop spans 15 amino acids. This CDR3 is CVSSSGQGRNGGYTF. CDR3 sequence (DNA): TGTGTCAGCAGCTCCGGACAGGGGCGAAACGGGGGCTACACCTTC.

V usage is TRBV20-1 and J usage is TRBJ2-3; 11 nucleotides align to TRBD2. Germline-derived CDR1 and CDR2 are DFQATT and SNEGSKA (reference sequence). The CDR3 runs 15 residues. V gave up 6 bases and J gave up 1 base; unmatched junction bases: 6. CDR3 amino acids: CSAVAGGRGTDTQYF. In DNA, the CDR3 is TGCAGTGCCGTAGCGGGGGGGAGGGGCACAGATACGCAGTATTTT.

This rearrangement joins TRBV6-6 to TRBJ2-7; TRBD1 matches at 9 bases. CDR3 length: 15 residues. Germline V gives CDR1 MNHNY, CDR2 SVGAGI (reference sequence). Germline trimming cut 2 bases from V and 5 bases from J; bases unmatched to any gene: 7. CDR3 nucleotide sequence: TGTGCCAGCAGTTACCCTGCGGACAGGGGAGACGAGCAGTACTTC. It specifies CASSYPADRGDEQYF.

The J gene is TRBJ2-1, the V gene TRBV7-2, with 10 bases identical to TRBD2. Trimming took 1 base from V and 7 from J; bases not matched to a gene: 10. CDR3 length: 17 amino acids. Germline CDR1 and CDR2: SGHTA and FQGNSA. Written as DNA, the CDR3 is TGTGCCAGCAGCTTAGTGGGTAGCGGGGGGTTTTCGAATGAGCAGTTCTTC. This codes for CASSLVGSGGFSNEQFF.

The gene calls are TRBV28 and TRBJ2-5, with 8 bases aligning to TRBD1. Trimming took 9 bases from V and 4 from J; bases not matched to a gene: 7. Per the germline V gene, CDR1 is MDHEN and CDR2 is SYDVKM. CDR3 size: 13 residues. The CDR3 DNA is TGTGCCAGTCAGGGGGCGAGTGTAGAGACCCAGTACTTC. Its translation: CASQGASVETQYF. The whole variable domain, remainder taken from reference TRBV28 and TRBJ2-5, is DVKVTQSSRYLVKRTGEKVFLECVQDMDHENMFWYRQDPGLGLRLIYFSYDVKMKEKGDIPEGYSVSREKKERFSLILESASTNQTSMYLCASQGASVETQYFGPGTRLLVL.

The CDR3 DNA is TGTGCCAGCTCACTGATAAACAGGGTTGGATCACCCCTCCACTTT. Amino acids: CASSLINRVGSPLHF. The chain employs TRBV18 and TRBJ1-6; D is perhaps TRBD1 (6 bases). V lost 4 bases and J 10 bases, leaving 17 bases between the germline ends. The CDR3 runs to 15 residues. Per the germline V gene, CDR1 is KGHSH and CDR2 is LQKENI. Using reference TRBV18 and TRBJ1-6 for the parts outside the CDR3, the full variable domain is NAGVMQNPRHLVRRRGQEARLRCSPMKGHSHVYWYRQLPEEGLKFMVYLQKENIIDESGMPKERFSAEFPKEGPSILRIQQVVRGDSAAYFCASSLINRVGSPLHFGNGTRLTVT.

This clonotype was counted between two and nine times. The chain uses TRBV7-2 and TRBJ2-5; the D is unclear. Between the trimmed V and J ends, which lost 1 base and 4 bases, there was a span of 10 bases. The CDR3 is 14 amino acids. Germline lookup yields CDR1 SGHTA and CDR2 FQGNSA. The CDR3 protein is CASSLGARSETQYF. The CDR3 DNA reads TGTGCCAGCAGCTTAGGAGCGAGATCAGAGACCCAGTACTTC.

The V gene is TRBV27, the J gene TRBJ2-4, with a weak D call TRBD1 (5 bases). TRBJ2-7 explains the end of the DNA better; the J call may be wrong. The CDR3 has 13 residues. CDR1 is MNHEY and CDR2 is SMNVEV in the germline V gene (reference sequence). The CDR3 nucleotides read TGTGCCAGCCCTCCGACAGTGGGGTACGAGCAGTACTTC. Translated, it gives CASPPTVGYEQYF.

This rearrangement joins TRBV12-3 or TRBV12-4 to TRBJ1-6; TRBD1 matches at 7 bases. The CDR3 length is 14 residues. V shed 5 bases and J 11 bases; nucleotides not matched to a gene: 9. The DNA of the CDR3 is TGTGCCAGCAGTCGGGACAGTGAAGGGGCACCCCTCCACTTT. Translation: CASSRDSEGAPLHF.

Written as DNA, the CDR3 is TGTGCCAGCAGCTTACAGGGAACGGGGAAAAAACTGTTTTTT. Encoded protein: CASSLQGTGKKLFF. This chain connects TRBV5-8 to TRBJ1-4; a weak D match, TRBD1 (6 bases). Germline V gene data show CDR1 as SGHTS and CDR2 as YDEGEE. This CDR3 has 14 residues. The V and J ends lost 2 bases and 9 bases respectively, with 14 bases between them.

This CDR3 reads CSVAGREVEKLFF. The CDR3 DNA reads TGCAGCGTTGCCGGCAGGGAGGTCGAAAAACTGTTTTTT. The rearrangement uses TRBV29-1 and TRBJ1-4; the D gene is possibly TRBD1 (5 bases). Trimming left V 4 bases short and J 8 bases short, with 14 bases between. CDR3 length: 13 amino acids. Germline V gives CDR1 SQVTM, CDR2 ANQGSEA.

The chain is built from TRBV6-2 or TRBV6-3 and TRBJ2-1; possibly TRBD1 or TRBD2 for D (5 bases each). The CDR3 covers 18 residues. The V end was cut by 6 bases, the J end by 0 bases, with 21 bases between. Germline V CDR1 and CDR2: MNHEY, SVGEGT. CDR3 residues: CASSPRVGTTSSYNEQFF. The CDR3 coding sequence is TGTGCCAGCAGCCCCCGGGTCGGGACCACTAGCTCCTACAATGAGCAGTTCTTC.